The source of this T cell receptor (beta chain) is a study of blood T cell repertoires in COVID-19. Study background: From T cells, B-cell-depleted T cells, or PBMCs came the material, which was cDNA or gDNA.

Germline lookup yields CDR1 SGDLS and CDR2 YYNGEE. There are 16 residues in the CDR3. Losses at the gene ends were 3 bases for V and 0 bases for J; bases not matched to a gene: 7. The repertoire was sequenced with immunoSEQ multiplex PCR; TCRdb's copy has only in-frame clones and lacks some. The sample lists about 400,000 clones; nearly 90% were seen once. The rearrangement joins TRBV9 to TRBJ1-1; 8 nucleotides align to TRBD1. The receptor comes from a woman younger than 45 who had recovered from COVID-19. What was sequenced was PBMCs or T cells enriched from blood (not recorded which). In nucleotides, the CDR3 is TGTGCCAGCAGCGAAACGGACAGGGTCGTGAACACTGAAGCTTTCTTT. Encoded protein: CASSETDRVVNTEAFF.